The sequence of this T cell receptor (beta chain) was determined in a study of identical twins. Points from the study as a whole: Its conclusions, products of cross-sectional statistical analysis, did not come from following the same donors.

Each CDR3 protein is one row after TCRdb ran MiXCR on the 5' RACE reads. This table has under 1 million distinct CDR3 sequences, approximately 13% appearing once. This clonotype was detected only a few times. As yet, its antigen is unknown. The CDR3 extends over 13 amino acids. Trimming shortened V by 1 base and J by 8 bases, and 9 bases separated the two germline ends. Germline V gives CDR1 SNHLY, CDR2 FYNNEI. A further study also used this sample, focusing on yellow fever vaccine responses in identical twins.

Sequenced sample: PBMCs. This chain uses TRBV2 with TRBJ2-1; D might be TRBD1 (5 bases). The TCR was taken from a woman aged 18-29 years in good health. CDR3 in amino acids: CASSEGWGHEQFF. The CDR3 DNA is TGTGCCAGCAGTGAAGGCTGGGGCCATGAGCAGTTCTTC.